This T cell receptor (beta chain) was sequenced in a study of T cell changes during pregnancy in multiple sclerosis. The CDR3 has 15 amino acids. Germline CDR1 is SGHKS and CDR2 is YYEKEE (reference sequence). Trimming shortened V by 4 bases and J by 2 bases, and 13 bases separated the two germline ends. TCRdb's table, derived via immunoSEQ multiplex PCR, lists solely in-frame clones and lacks some. The table lists under 110,000 clones, roughly 90% of them singletons. The V gene is TRBV5-5, the J gene TRBJ1-5; the D gene is possibly TRBD1 (5 bases). This clonotype was obtained from a female donor with multiple sclerosis, enrolled in a pregnancy study. Sample: peripheral blood, taken after pregnancy. CDR3 nucleotide sequence: TGTGCCAGCAGCCCCACTTGGGGGGGCAATCAGCCCCAGCATTTT. Amino acid sequence: CASSPTWGGNQPQHF.